This TCR beta chain was found in a study of T cell changes during pregnancy in multiple sclerosis. The CDR3 length is 15 residues. Trimming removed 1 base at V and 8 bases at J, with 15 bases between. Per germline, CDR1 MGHRA and CDR2 YSYEKL. TCRdb's table, derived via immunoSEQ multiplex PCR, lists solely in-frame clones and lacks some. Found here are almost 95,000 clones, roughly nine tenths of them singletons; the top ten hold less than 2%. The clonotype originates from a female donor with multiple sclerosis, enrolled in a pregnancy study. The V and J genes are TRBV4-1 and TRBJ2-1; D is perhaps TRBD2 (5 bases). The source was peripheral blood, collected in the first trimester of pregnancy. The CDR3, as DNA: TGCGCCAGCAGCCAAGGTGAGTCCCACGGGGATGAGCAGTTCTTC. Its protein product is CASSQGESHGDEQFF.